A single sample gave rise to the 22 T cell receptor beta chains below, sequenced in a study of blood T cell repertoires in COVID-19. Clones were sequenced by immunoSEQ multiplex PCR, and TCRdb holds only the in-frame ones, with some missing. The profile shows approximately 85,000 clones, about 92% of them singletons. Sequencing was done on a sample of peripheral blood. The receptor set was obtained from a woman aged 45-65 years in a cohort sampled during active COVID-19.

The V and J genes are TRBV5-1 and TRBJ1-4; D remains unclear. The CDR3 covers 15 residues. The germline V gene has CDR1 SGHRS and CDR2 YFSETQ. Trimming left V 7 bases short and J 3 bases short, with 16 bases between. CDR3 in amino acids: CASCLQPEANEKLFF. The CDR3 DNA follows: TGCGCCAGCTGCCTCCAACCGGAGGCTAATGAAAAACTGTTTTTT.

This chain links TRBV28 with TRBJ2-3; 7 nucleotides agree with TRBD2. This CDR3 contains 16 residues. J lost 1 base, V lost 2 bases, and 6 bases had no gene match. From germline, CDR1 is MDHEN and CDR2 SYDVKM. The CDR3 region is CASSLLSAGGTDTQYF. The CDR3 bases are TGTGCCAGCAGTTTACTAAGCGCGGGGGGCACAGATACGCAGTATTTT. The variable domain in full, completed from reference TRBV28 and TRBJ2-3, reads DVKVTQSSRYLVKRTGEKVFLECVQDMDHENMFWYRQDPGLGLRLIYFSYDVKMKEKGDIPEGYSVSREKKERFSLILESASTNQTSMYLCASSLLSAGGTDTQYFGPGTRLTVL.

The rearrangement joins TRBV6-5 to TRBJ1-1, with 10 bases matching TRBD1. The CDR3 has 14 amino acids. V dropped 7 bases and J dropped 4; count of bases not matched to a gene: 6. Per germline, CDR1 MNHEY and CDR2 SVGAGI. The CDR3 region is CASILTGGGTEAFF. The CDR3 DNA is TGTGCCAGCATTCTGACAGGGGGCGGCACTGAAGCTTTCTTT.

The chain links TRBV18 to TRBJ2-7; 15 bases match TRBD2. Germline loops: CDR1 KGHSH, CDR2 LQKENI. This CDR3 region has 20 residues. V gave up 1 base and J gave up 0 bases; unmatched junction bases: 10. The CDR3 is CASSPQPGLAGGTSSYEQYF. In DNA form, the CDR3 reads TGTGCCAGCTCACCACAGCCGGGACTAGCGGGAGGAACCAGCTCCTACGAGCAGTACTTC.

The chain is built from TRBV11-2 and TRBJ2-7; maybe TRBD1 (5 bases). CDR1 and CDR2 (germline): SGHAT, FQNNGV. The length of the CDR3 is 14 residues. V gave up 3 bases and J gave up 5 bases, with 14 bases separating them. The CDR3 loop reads CASSLWLGEDEQYF. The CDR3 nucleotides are TGTGCCAGCAGCTTGTGGTTAGGGGAAGACGAGCAGTACTTC.

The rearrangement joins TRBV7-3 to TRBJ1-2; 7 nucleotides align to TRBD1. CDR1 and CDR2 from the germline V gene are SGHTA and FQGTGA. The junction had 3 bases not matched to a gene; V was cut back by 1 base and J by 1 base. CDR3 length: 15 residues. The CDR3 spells CASSLRAGGNYGYTF. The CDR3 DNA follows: TGTGCCAGCAGCTTAAGGGCAGGGGGTAACTATGGCTACACCTTC.

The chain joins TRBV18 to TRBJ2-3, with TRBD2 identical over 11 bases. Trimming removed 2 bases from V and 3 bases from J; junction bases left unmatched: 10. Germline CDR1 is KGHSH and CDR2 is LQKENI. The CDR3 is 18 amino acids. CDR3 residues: CASSPDGTSGSWTDTQYF. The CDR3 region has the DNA TGTGCCAGCTCACCAGACGGAACTAGCGGGAGTTGGACAGATACGCAGTATTTT.

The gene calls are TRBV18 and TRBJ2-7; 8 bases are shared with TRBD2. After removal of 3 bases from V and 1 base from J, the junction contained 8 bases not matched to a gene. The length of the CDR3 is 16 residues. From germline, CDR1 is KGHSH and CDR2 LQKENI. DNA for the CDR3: TGTGCCAGCTCACCCCCCGGGACTAGAGGATCCTACGAGCAGTACTTC. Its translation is CASSPPGTRGSYEQYF. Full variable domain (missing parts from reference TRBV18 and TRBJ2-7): NAGVMQNPRHLVRRRGQEARLRCSPMKGHSHVYWYRQLPEEGLKFMVYLQKENIIDESGMPKERFSAEFPKEGPSILRIQQVVRGDSAAYFCASSPPGTRGSYEQYFGPGTRLTVT.

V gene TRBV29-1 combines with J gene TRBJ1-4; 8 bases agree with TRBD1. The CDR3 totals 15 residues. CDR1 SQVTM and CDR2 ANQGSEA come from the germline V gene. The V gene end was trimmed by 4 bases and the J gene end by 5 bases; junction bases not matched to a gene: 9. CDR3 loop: CSVGAGGDYNEKLFF. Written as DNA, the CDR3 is TGCAGCGTTGGGGCAGGGGGCGATTACAATGAAAAACTGTTTTTT. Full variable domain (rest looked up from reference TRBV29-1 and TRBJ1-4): SAVISQKPSRDICQRGTSLTIQCQVDSQVTMMFWYRQQPGQSLTLIATANQGSEATYESGFVIDKFPISRPNLTFSTLTVSNMSPEDSSIYLCSVGAGGDYNEKLFFGSGTQLSVL.

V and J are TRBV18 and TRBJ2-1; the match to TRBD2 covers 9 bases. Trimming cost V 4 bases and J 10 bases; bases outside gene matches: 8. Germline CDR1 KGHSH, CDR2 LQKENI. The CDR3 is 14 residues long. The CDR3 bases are TGTGCCAGCTCACTGACTAGCGGTTTAGACGAGCAGTTCTTC. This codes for CASSLTSGLDEQFF. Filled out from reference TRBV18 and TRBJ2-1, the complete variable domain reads NAGVMQNPRHLVRRRGQEARLRCSPMKGHSHVYWYRQLPEEGLKFMVYLQKENIIDESGMPKERFSAEFPKEGPSILRIQQVVRGDSAAYFCASSLTSGLDEQFFGPGTRLTVL.

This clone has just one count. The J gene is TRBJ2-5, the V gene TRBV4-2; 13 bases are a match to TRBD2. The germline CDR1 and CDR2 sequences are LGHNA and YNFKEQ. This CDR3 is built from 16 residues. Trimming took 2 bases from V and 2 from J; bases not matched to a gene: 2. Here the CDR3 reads CASSQPGLAGQETQYF. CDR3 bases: TGTGCCAGCAGCCAACCGGGACTAGCGGGACAAGAGACCCAGTACTTC.

The CDR3 spells CAISESSVANEKLFF. The CDR3 DNA sequence: TGTGCCATCAGTGAGTCGTCGGTGGCTAATGAAAAACTGTTTTTT. This sequence joins TRBV10-3 and TRBJ1-4; D gene ambiguous. Trimming took 0 bases from V and 3 from J, leaving 8 bases between them. CDR3 size: 15 residues. In germline, CDR1 is ENHRY, CDR2 SYGVKD.

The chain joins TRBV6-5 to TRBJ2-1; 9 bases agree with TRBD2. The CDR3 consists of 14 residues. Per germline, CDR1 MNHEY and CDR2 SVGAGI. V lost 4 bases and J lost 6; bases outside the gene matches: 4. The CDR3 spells CASSFSGSPNEQFF. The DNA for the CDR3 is TGTGCCAGCAGTTTTAGCGGGAGCCCCAATGAGCAGTTCTTC.

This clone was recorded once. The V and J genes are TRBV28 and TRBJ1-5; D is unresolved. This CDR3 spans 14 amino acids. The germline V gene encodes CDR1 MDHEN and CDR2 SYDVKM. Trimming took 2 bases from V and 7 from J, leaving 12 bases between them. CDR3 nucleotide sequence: TGTGCCAGCAGTTTAGACGGCCTCAGGCAGCCCCAGCATTTT. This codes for CASSLDGLRQPQHF.

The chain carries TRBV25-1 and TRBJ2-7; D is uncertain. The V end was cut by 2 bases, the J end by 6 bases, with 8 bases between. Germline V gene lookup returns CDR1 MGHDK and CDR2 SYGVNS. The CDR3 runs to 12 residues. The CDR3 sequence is CASSEVGSEQYF. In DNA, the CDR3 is TGTGCCAGCAGTGAAGTGGGCTCCGAGCAGTACTTC.

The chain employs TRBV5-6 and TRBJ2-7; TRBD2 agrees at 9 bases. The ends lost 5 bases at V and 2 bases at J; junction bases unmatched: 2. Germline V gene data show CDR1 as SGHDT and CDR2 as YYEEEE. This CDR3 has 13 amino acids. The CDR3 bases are TGTGCCAGCAGAGGCGGGAGGGCCTACGAGCAGTACTTC. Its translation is CASRGGRAYEQYF.

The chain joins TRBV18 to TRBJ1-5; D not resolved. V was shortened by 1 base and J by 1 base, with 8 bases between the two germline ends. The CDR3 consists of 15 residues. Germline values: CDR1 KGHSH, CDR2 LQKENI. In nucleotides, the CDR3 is TGTGCCAGCTCACCACTCTCGGGAAGCAATCAGCCCCAGCATTTT. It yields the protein CASSPLSGSNQPQHF.

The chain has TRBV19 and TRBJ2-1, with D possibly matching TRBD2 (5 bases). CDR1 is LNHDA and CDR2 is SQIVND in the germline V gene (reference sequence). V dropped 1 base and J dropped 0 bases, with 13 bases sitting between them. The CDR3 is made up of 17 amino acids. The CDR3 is CASSIAGGGHSYNEQFF. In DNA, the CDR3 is TGTGCCAGTAGTATAGCCGGTGGCGGGCACTCCTACAATGAGCAGTTCTTC.

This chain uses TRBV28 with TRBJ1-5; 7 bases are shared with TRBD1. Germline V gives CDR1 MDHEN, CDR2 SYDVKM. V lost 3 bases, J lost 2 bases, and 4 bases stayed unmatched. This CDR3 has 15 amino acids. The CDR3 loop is CASSFTGAGNQPQHF. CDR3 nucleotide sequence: TGTGCCAGCAGTTTTACAGGGGCAGGCAATCAGCCCCAGCATTTT.

The CDR3 protein is CASSLRREQETQYF. The CDR3 region has the DNA TGTGCCAGCAGTTTGAGAAGGGAGCAAGAGACCCAGTACTTC. The rearrangement joins TRBV28 to TRBJ2-5; weak D call: TRBD2 (5 bases). The CDR3 consists of 14 residues. Trimming took off 3 bases at V and 2 bases at J, with 10 bases between the two ends. The germline CDR1 and CDR2 sequences are MDHEN and SYDVKM. The variable domain in full, with the rest retrieved from reference TRBV28 and TRBJ2-5, is DVKVTQSSRYLVKRTGEKVFLECVQDMDHENMFWYRQDPGLGLRLIYFSYDVKMKEKGDIPEGYSVSREKKERFSLILESASTNQTSMYLCASSLRREQETQYFGPGTRLLVL.

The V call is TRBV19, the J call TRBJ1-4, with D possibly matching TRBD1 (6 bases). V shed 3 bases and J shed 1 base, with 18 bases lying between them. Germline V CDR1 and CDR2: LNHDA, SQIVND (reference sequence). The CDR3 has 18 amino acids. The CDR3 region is CASSMAGTLKGTNEKLFF. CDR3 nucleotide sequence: TGTGCCAGTAGTATGGCCGGGACACTAAAGGGAACTAATGAAAAACTGTTTTTT.

The CDR3 nucleotides read TGTGCCACCAGTCCAGGGAGCAATCAGCCCCAGCATTTT. It encodes CATSPGSNQPQHF. This sequence joins TRBV24-1 and TRBJ1-5; TRBD1 is a possible D gene (5 bases). Germline loops: CDR1 KGHDR, CDR2 SFDVKD. Trimming cost V 6 bases and J 1 base, with 6 bases left between them. The CDR3 contains 13 residues.